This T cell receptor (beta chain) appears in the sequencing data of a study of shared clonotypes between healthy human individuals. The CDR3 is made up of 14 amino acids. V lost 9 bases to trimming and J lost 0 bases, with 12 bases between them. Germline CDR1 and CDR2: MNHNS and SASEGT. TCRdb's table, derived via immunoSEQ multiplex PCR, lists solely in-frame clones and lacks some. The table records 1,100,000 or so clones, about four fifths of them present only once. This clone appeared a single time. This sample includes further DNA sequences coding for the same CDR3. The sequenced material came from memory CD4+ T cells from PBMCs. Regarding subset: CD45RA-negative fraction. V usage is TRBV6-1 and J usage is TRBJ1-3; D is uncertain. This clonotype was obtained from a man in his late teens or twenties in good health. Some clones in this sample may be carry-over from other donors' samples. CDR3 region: CASGGPSSGNTIYF. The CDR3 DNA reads TGTGCCAGTGGAGGTCCGAGCTCTGGAAACACCATATATTTT.